These T cell receptor beta chains were read from a single sample in a study of early T cells in non-severe SARS-CoV-2 infection. TCRdb re-called the 5' RACE reads through MiXCR, storing one row per CDR3 protein. The sample holds tens of thousands of distinct CDR3 sequences, roughly 13% seen once. The sequencing here drew on whole blood, taken at baseline. These receptor sequences come from an adult who was a healthcare worker with PCR-confirmed SARS-CoV-2 infection or an uninfected control (not recorded which). CDR3s leave out the opening cysteine and the closing phenylalanine or tryptophan. Fields, in order: CDR3 protein, J gene, clone size, V gene. Clone sizes are given selectively: once, few, many, or a class where the clone is expanded.

cdr3_aa: ASSVPPLGGEQY
j_call: TRBJ2-7
clone_size: many
v_call: TRBV9

cdr3_aa: ASSWQGGMH
j_call: TRBJ1-5
clone_size: NA
v_call: TRBV12-3/TRBV12-4

cdr3_aa: ASGLSGGRTKSYT
j_call: TRBJ1-2
clone_size: many
v_call: TRBV12-5

cdr3_aa: ASSPDRGRNQPQH
j_call: TRBJ1-5
clone_size: few
v_call: TRBV3-1

cdr3_aa: ASSSPGRSTDTQY
j_call: TRBJ2-3
clone_size: NA
v_call: TRBV4-1

cdr3_aa: ASSRLADGGEQF
j_call: TRBJ2-1
clone_size: NA
v_call: TRBV7-9

cdr3_aa: ASSRLGGRATNEKLF
j_call: TRBJ1-4
clone_size: few
v_call: TRBV11-2

cdr3_aa: SATTGALSSYEQY
j_call: TRBJ2-7
clone_size: many
v_call: TRBV20-1

cdr3_aa: ASSEKGLALGELF
j_call: TRBJ2-2
clone_size: NA
v_call: TRBV9

cdr3_aa: ASSRSGGANTGELF
j_call: TRBJ2-2
clone_size: many
v_call: TRBV7-8

cdr3_aa: ASSEPGLSRGELF
j_call: TRBJ2-2
clone_size: few
v_call: TRBV10-2

cdr3_aa: ASSVESGGSSADTQY
j_call: TRBJ2-3
clone_size: few
v_call: TRBV9

cdr3_aa: SAQKPGRGLNEQF
j_call: TRBJ2-1
clone_size: NA
v_call: TRBV20-1

cdr3_aa: TSSPLAGGVYNEQF
j_call: TRBJ2-1
clone_size: NA
v_call: TRBV5-6

cdr3_aa: ASKMTRRGYT
j_call: TRBJ1-2
clone_size: NA
v_call: TRBV28

cdr3_aa: AWTRSGIEAF
j_call: TRBJ1-1
clone_size: many
v_call: TRBV30

cdr3_aa: ASRGGPEAF
j_call: TRBJ1-1
clone_size: few
v_call: TRBV6-6

cdr3_aa: ASSQVAGVSTGELF
j_call: TRBJ2-2
clone_size: few
v_call: TRBV4-1

cdr3_aa: ASSLRDPRETQY
j_call: TRBJ2-5
clone_size: NA
v_call: TRBV7-2

cdr3_aa: ASSESDTNTEAF
j_call: TRBJ1-1
clone_size: NA
v_call: TRBV6-4

cdr3_aa: ASSLGTGAYEQY
j_call: TRBJ2-7
clone_size: many
v_call: TRBV27

cdr3_aa: ASSQAGGNTEAF
j_call: TRBJ1-1
clone_size: few
v_call: TRBV12-3/TRBV12-4

cdr3_aa: ASSLGDRSNTEAF
j_call: TRBJ1-1
clone_size: few
v_call: TRBV7-9

cdr3_aa: ASLARESYEQY
j_call: TRBJ2-7
clone_size: once
v_call: TRBV28

cdr3_aa: ATSTDRNQPQH
j_call: TRBJ1-5
clone_size: NA
v_call: TRBV15

cdr3_aa: ASSLASEVETQY
j_call: TRBJ2-5
clone_size: few
v_call: TRBV7-7

cdr3_aa: ASSQVMEGGDNSPLH
j_call: TRBJ1-6
clone_size: few
v_call: TRBV4-2